This T cell receptor (beta chain) was sequenced for a study of shared clonotypes between healthy human individuals. Study observations and caveats: Compared with memory subsets, naive subsets generally had larger estimated richness. Despite large depth, rarefaction showed incomplete sorted-subset sequencing.

Naive CD8 cells, CD45RO-negative and positively selected for CCR7, excluded terminally differentiated effector memory CD45RA+ cells. Germline CDR1 SGHRS, CDR2 YFSETQ. V lost 3 bases to trimming and J lost 5 bases; unmatched junction nucleotides: 5. This CDR3 comprises 16 residues. The method was immunoSEQ multiplex PCR; TCRdb's version includes in-frame clones alone and lacks a portion of them. The profile shows roughly 600,000 clones, nearly 98% of them singletons. About this clone: The antigen is not known.

Sequenced input: naive CD8+ T cells sorted from blood. The V gene is TRBV5-1, the J gene TRBJ2-2, with 12 positions matching TRBD2. The sequence derives from a man aged 30 to 45 in good health. The CDR3 coding sequence is TGCGCCAGCAGCTCGGGACTAGCGGGTATAACCGGGGAGCTGTTTTTT. Translation: CASSSGLAGITGELFF.